Listed below are T cell receptor beta chains from one sample, sequenced in a study of ipilimumab plus nivolumab after autologous stem cell transplantation. Using immunoSEQ multiplex PCR, the repertoire was profiled, and TCRdb retains in-frame clones only, with some absent. This sample has roughly 11,000 clones, with roughly three quarters found just once. The material sequenced was PBMCs, taken in a trial of ipilimumab plus nivolumab as post-transplant consolidation. The source is a male donor with diffuse large B-cell lymphoma. Both conserved end residues are part of each CDR3.

TRBJ2-7 | TRBV4-3 | CASSQEQGLPYEQYF
. | TRBV5-1 | CASRLDTGLAYEQYF
TRBJ2-2 | TRBV7-9 | CASSQHPRAGGTGELFF
TRBJ2-5 | TRBV29-1 | CSVERGSSGGTQYF
TRBJ1-2 | TRBV6-1 | CASSGPGVAFWAF
TRBJ1-1 | TRBV5-6 | CASSPGGGTEAFF
TRBJ2-7 | TRBV6-6 | CASRPDRGGTYEQYF
TRBJ2-2 | TRBV4-3 | CASSQVLLPRPTGELFF
. | TRBV5-4 | CASSPSFAGIAYEQYF
TRBJ1-1 | TRBV5-5 | CASSLTKYTEAFF
TRBJ2-7 | TRBV5-1 | CASSWTGLPGHYEQYF
TRBJ1-2 | TRBV9 | CASSVEVSTYGYTF
TRBJ1-1 | TRBV7-6 | CASSLANTKNDRGTEAFF
TRBJ2-7 | TRBV5-4 | CASSYRLAGLLVEPPQYF
TRBJ2-1 | TRBV5-1 | CASSLFTGRDEQFF
TRBJ2-7 | TRBV5-6 | CASSLEGVRRAYEQYF
TRBJ1-1 | TRBV4-2 | CASSHLRSPGLNTEAFF
TRBJ2-2 | TRBV9 | CASSGNTGELFF
TRBJ1-1 | TRBV6-5 | CASSSPLRVRTFF
TRBJ1-2 | TRBV28 | CASTVTGNGYTF
TRBJ2-3 | TRBV27 | CASSSGLAPDTQYF
TRBJ2-5 | TRBV5-6 | CASSSASLRETQYF
TRBJ1-2 | TRBV27 | CASRGGRYGYTF
TRBJ2-2 | TRBV29-1 | CSVEGLAGVTGELFF
. | TRBV19 | CASSILPGPHYEQYF
TRBJ2-1 | TRBV2 | CASSIAGAYNEQFF
TRBJ2-5 | TRBV7-6 | CASSLALLRETQYF
TRBJ2-7 | TRBV7-9 | CASSLAEARSGEQYF